Listed below are T cell receptor beta chains from one sample, sequenced in a study of blood T cell repertoires in COVID-19. Using immunoSEQ multiplex PCR, the repertoire was profiled, and TCRdb retains in-frame clones only, with some absent. The data hold about 470,000 clones, with 75% to 90% observed a single time. The sequenced sample consisted of PBMCs or T cells enriched from blood (not recorded which). Source of these receptors: a woman under 30 who had recovered from COVID-19. Both conserved end residues are part of each CDR3. Fields, in order: V gene, D gene, clone size, J gene, CDR3 protein, CDR3 DNA. A D gene is named only where the DNA matches it firmly. Clone size is given for some rows only: seen once, a few or many times, or a class if the clone is expanded.

v_gene: TRBV5-1
d_gene: TRBD1
abundance: .
j_gene: TRBJ1-3
CDR3aa: CASSYTGGGNTIYF
CDR3nt: TGCGCCAGCAGCTATACAGGGGGCGGAAACACCATATATTTT

v_gene: TRBV27
d_gene: TRBD1
abundance: .
j_gene: TRBJ1-5
CDR3aa: CASSLEAGGSTQHF
CDR3nt: TGTGCCAGCAGCCTGGAGGCAGGGGGCTCCACCCAGCATTTT

v_gene: TRBV28
d_gene: .
abundance: few
j_gene: TRBJ1-2
CDR3aa: CASTYAAERYGYTF
CDR3nt: TGTGCCAGCACCTACGCGGCAGAACGGTATGGCTACACCTTC

v_gene: TRBV30
d_gene: TRBD1
abundance: .
j_gene: TRBJ1-6
CDR3aa: CAWRETGAPYNSPLHF
CDR3nt: TGTGCCTGGAGAGAGACAGGGGCCCCCTATAATTCACCCCTCCACTTT

v_gene: TRBV12-3/TRBV12-4
d_gene: .
abundance: .
j_gene: TRBJ1-3
CDR3aa: CASSLGGDTIYF
CDR3nt: TGTGCCAGCAGTTTGGGGGGTGACACCATATATTTT

v_gene: TRBV5-6
d_gene: .
abundance: .
j_gene: TRBJ1-1
CDR3aa: CASSPRGGGGNTEAFF
CDR3nt: TGTGCCAGCAGCCCCAGAGGAGGCGGAGGGAACACTGAAGCTTTCTTT

v_gene: TRBV19
d_gene: TRBD1
abundance: .
j_gene: TRBJ1-2
CDR3aa: CASSMLTFRTGYGYTF
CDR3nt: TGTGCCAGTAGTATGCTTACGTTTAGGACAGGCTATGGCTACACCTTC

v_gene: TRBV28
d_gene: .
abundance: .
j_gene: TRBJ1-5
CDR3aa: CASTPRTLREVINQPQHF
CDR3nt: TGTGCCAGCACCCCACGAACCCTCCGGGAAGTGATAAATCAGCCCCAGCATTTT

v_gene: TRBV10-1
d_gene: TRBD2
abundance: .
j_gene: TRBJ2-5
CDR3aa: CASSPRSMRGGFEETQYF
CDR3nt: TGCGCCAGCAGTCCGCGGTCCATGCGGGGGGGTTTCGAAGAGACCCAGTACTTC

v_gene: TRBV19
d_gene: .
abundance: .
j_gene: TRBJ1-6
CDR3aa: CATQEGRYNSPLHF
CDR3nt: TGTGCCACCCAAGAAGGGAGGTATAATTCACCCCTCCACTTT

v_gene: TRBV2
d_gene: .
abundance: once
j_gene: TRBJ1-2
CDR3aa: CASSEATQNYGYTF
CDR3nt: TGTGCCAGCAGTGAAGCAACACAGAACTATGGCTACACCTTC

v_gene: TRBV5-5
d_gene: .
abundance: .
j_gene: TRBJ2-7
CDR3aa: CASSLVAHTYEQYF
CDR3nt: TGTGCCAGCAGCTTGGTGGCACACACCTACGAGCAGTACTTC

v_gene: TRBV5-1
d_gene: .
abundance: .
j_gene: TRBJ2-7
CDR3aa: CASSVEGPSREQYF
CDR3nt: TGCGCCAGCAGCGTAGAAGGCCCTAGCCGCGAGCAGTACTTC

v_gene: TRBV5-4
d_gene: TRBD1
abundance: many
j_gene: TRBJ2-1
CDR3aa: CASSQGGPGDNEQFF
CDR3nt: TGTGCCAGCAGCCAAGGGGGCCCTGGGGACAATGAGCAGTTCTTC

v_gene: TRBV7-2
d_gene: .
abundance: .
j_gene: TRBJ1-1
CDR3aa: CASSSWTAEAFF
CDR3nt: TGTGCCAGCAGCTCGTGGACAGCAGAAGCTTTCTTT

v_gene: TRBV6-5
d_gene: .
abundance: .
j_gene: TRBJ1-5
CDR3aa: CASSRGSNQPQHF
CDR3nt: TGTGCCAGTTCCCGGGGTAGCAATCAGCCCCAGCATTTT

v_gene: TRBV11-2
d_gene: .
abundance: .
j_gene: TRBJ2-1
CDR3aa: CASSLGRGLYNEQFF
CDR3nt: TGTGCCAGCAGCTTAGGTCGAGGGTTGTACAATGAGCAGTTCTTC

v_gene: TRBV6-5
d_gene: .
abundance: .
j_gene: TRBJ2-5
CDR3aa: CASSYRKPLVQETQYF
CDR3nt: TGTGCCAGCAGTTACCGGAAACCGCTAGTCCAAGAGACCCAGTACTTC

v_gene: TRBV3-1/TRBV3-2
d_gene: TRBD2
abundance: .
j_gene: TRBJ2-7
CDR3aa: CASSLGLADYEQYF
CDR3nt: TGTGCCAGCAGCCTGGGACTAGCGGACTACGAGCAGTACTTC

v_gene: TRBV29-1
d_gene: .
abundance: .
j_gene: TRBJ2-1
CDR3aa: CSVEDRGRNYNEQFF
CDR3nt: TGCAGCGTTGAAGATCGAGGCAGAAACTACAATGAGCAGTTCTTC

v_gene: TRBV19
d_gene: TRBD2
abundance: .
j_gene: TRBJ2-7
CDR3aa: CATQSREGFEQYF
CDR3nt: TGTGCCACTCAATCCAGGGAGGGGTTTGAGCAGTACTTC

v_gene: TRBV6-5
d_gene: .
abundance: .
j_gene: TRBJ1-1
CDR3aa: CASSYTTRGSNTEAFF
CDR3nt: TGTGCCAGCAGTTACACAACCAGGGGCTCGAACACTGAAGCTTTCTTT

v_gene: TRBV25-1
d_gene: .
abundance: .
j_gene: TRBJ1-1
CDR3aa: CATQTGWNTEAFF
CDR3nt: TGTGCCACCCAGACAGGATGGAACACTGAAGCTTTCTTT

v_gene: TRBV24-1
d_gene: .
abundance: once
j_gene: TRBJ2-3
CDR3aa: CATSASDRSTDTQYF
CDR3nt: TGTGCCACCAGTGCCAGTGACAGAAGCACAGATACGCAGTATTTT

v_gene: TRBV19
d_gene: TRBD1
abundance: .
j_gene: TRBJ1-1
CDR3aa: CASHRDSMNTEAFF
CDR3nt: TGTGCCAGCCACCGGGACAGCATGAACACTGAAGCTTTCTTT

v_gene: TRBV30
d_gene: TRBD1
abundance: .
j_gene: TRBJ1-2
CDR3aa: CAWSVERGRNDGYTF
CDR3nt: TGTGCCTGGAGTGTAGAAAGGGGGCGGAACGATGGCTACACCTTC

v_gene: TRBV25-1
d_gene: .
abundance: .
j_gene: TRBJ1-1
CDR3aa: CASSEGGGEKEAFF
CDR3nt: TGTGCCAGCAGTGAGGGGGGAGGGGAGAAGGAGGCTTTCTTT

v_gene: TRBV5-6
d_gene: TRBD2
abundance: .
j_gene: TRBJ2-3
CDR3aa: CASSPRIAGGPTDTQYF
CDR3nt: TGTGCCAGCAGCCCTCGAATAGCGGGGGGGCCCACAGATACGCAGTATTTT

v_gene: TRBV28
d_gene: TRBD1
abundance: .
j_gene: TRBJ1-6
CDR3aa: CASSLYVTGGEGPPLHF
CDR3nt: TGTGCCAGCAGTTTATATGTGACAGGGGGCGAGGGTCCGCCCCTCCACTTT

v_gene: TRBV5-4
d_gene: TRBD1
abundance: .
j_gene: TRBJ1-2
CDR3aa: CASSPQTGDYGYTF
CDR3nt: TGTGCCAGCAGCCCACAGACAGGGGACTATGGCTACACCTTC

v_gene: TRBV9
d_gene: .
abundance: .
j_gene: TRBJ2-3
CDR3aa: CASSYQADTQYF
CDR3nt: TGTGCCAGCAGCTACCAGGCGGATACGCAGTATTTT

v_gene: TRBV30
d_gene: .
abundance: .
j_gene: TRBJ1-1
CDR3aa: CAWSVRGAREAFF
CDR3nt: TGTGCCTGGAGTGTACGGGGGGCGCGTGAAGCTTTCTTT

v_gene: TRBV3-1/TRBV3-2
d_gene: .
abundance: .
j_gene: TRBJ1-2
CDR3aa: CASSQRDYGYTF
CDR3nt: TGTGCCAGCAGCCAACGAGACTATGGCTACACCTTC

v_gene: TRBV10-3
d_gene: TRBD2
abundance: .
j_gene: TRBJ2-3
CDR3aa: CAISGSGIDTDTQYF
CDR3nt: TGTGCCATCAGTGGGAGCGGGATAGACACAGATACGCAGTATTTT

v_gene: TRBV6-5
d_gene: .
abundance: .
j_gene: TRBJ2-7
CDR3aa: CASSYSIGGAGEQYF
CDR3nt: TGTGCCAGCAGTTACTCAATAGGGGGCGCGGGGGAGCAGTACTTC

v_gene: TRBV27
d_gene: TRBD1
abundance: .
j_gene: TRBJ2-1
CDR3aa: CASSPEPGQFFNEQFF
CDR3nt: TGTGCCAGCAGTCCTGAACCGGGACAGTTTTTCAATGAGCAGTTCTTC

v_gene: TRBV14
d_gene: .
abundance: .
j_gene: TRBJ1-3
CDR3aa: CASSQSGGGSLLHSGNTIYF
CDR3nt: TGTGCCAGCAGCCAATCCGGGGGGGGTTCTTTACTTCACTCTGGAAACACCATATATTTT

v_gene: TRBV2
d_gene: .
abundance: .
j_gene: TRBJ1-1
CDR3aa: CASSPEMNTEAFF
CDR3nt: TGTGCCAGCAGCCCCGAGATGAACACTGAAGCTTTCTTT

v_gene: TRBV11-2
d_gene: TRBD1
abundance: .
j_gene: TRBJ2-5
CDR3aa: CASSLMGQSQETQYF
CDR3nt: TGTGCCAGCAGCTTGATGGGACAGAGCCAAGAGACCCAGTACTTC

v_gene: TRBV5-1
d_gene: TRBD1
abundance: .
j_gene: TRBJ2-7
CDR3aa: CASSLAGTDVYEQYF
CDR3nt: TGCGCCAGCAGCTTGGCCGGGACAGATGTTTACGAGCAGTACTTC

v_gene: TRBV5-4
d_gene: .
abundance: once
j_gene: TRBJ1-2
CDR3aa: CASSHTGIYGYTF
CDR3nt: TGTGCCAGCAGTCATACAGGAATCTATGGCTACACCTTC

v_gene: TRBV28
d_gene: .
abundance: .
j_gene: TRBJ1-1
CDR3aa: CASSLRDTEAFF
CDR3nt: TGTGCCAGCAGTTTACGGGACACTGAAGCTTTCTTT

v_gene: TRBV12-3/TRBV12-4
d_gene: .
abundance: .
j_gene: TRBJ1-1
CDR3aa: CASSLQGATEAFF
CDR3nt: TGTGCCAGCTCACTTCAGGGTGCCACTGAAGCTTTCTTT

v_gene: TRBV4-2
d_gene: .
abundance: .
j_gene: TRBJ1-5
CDR3aa: CASSQDLRRDQPQHF
CDR3nt: TGTGCCAGCAGCCAAGATTTGAGGAGGGATCAGCCCCAGCATTTT

v_gene: TRBV25-1
d_gene: .
abundance: few
j_gene: TRBJ1-1
CDR3aa: CASSVGQYNTEAFF
CDR3nt: TGTGCCAGCAGTGTAGGACAGTACAACACTGAAGCTTTCTTT

v_gene: TRBV30
d_gene: TRBD1
abundance: .
j_gene: TRBJ1-5
CDR3aa: CAWSVAQGDQPQHF
CDR3nt: TGTGCCTGGAGTGTTGCGCAGGGGGATCAGCCCCAGCATTTT

v_gene: TRBV3-1/TRBV3-2
d_gene: TRBD2
abundance: .
j_gene: TRBJ2-1
CDR3aa: CASSQYRGVSGSYNEQFF
CDR3nt: TGTGCCAGCAGCCAATATCGGGGGGTTAGCGGGTCCTACAATGAGCAGTTCTTC

v_gene: TRBV15
d_gene: .
abundance: .
j_gene: TRBJ1-2
CDR3aa: CATSTGELNGYTF
CDR3nt: TGTGCCACCAGCACCGGGGAGTTGAATGGCTACACCTTC

v_gene: TRBV7-8
d_gene: TRBD1
abundance: .
j_gene: TRBJ1-1
CDR3aa: CASMRDRNTEAFF
CDR3nt: TGTGCCAGCATGAGGGACAGGAACACTGAAGCTTTCTTT